The 17 T cell receptor beta chains below come from one sample, sequenced in a study of cytomegalovirus exposure and HLA in healthy donors. The PCR ran on 60 Vbeta and 13 Jbeta primers. Libraries were prepared by immunoSEQ multiplex PCR; TCRdb keeps only in-frame clonotypes and omits some of them. In the table there are approximately 210,000 clones, nearly 80% of which are singletons. Input material: PBMCs. These receptors were taken from a male donor in good health and CMV-seronegative.

The chain employs TRBV30 and TRBJ2-2, with 8 bases that match TRBD2. The length of the CDR3 is 15 residues. V was pared by 4 bases and J by 4 bases, with 8 bases of the junction left unmatched. Germline CDR1 is GTSNPN and CDR2 is SVGIG (reference sequence). The CDR3 DNA reads as TGTGCCTGGAAAGTTGCGCGGGAGGTCACCGGGGAGCTGTTTTTT. This sequence encodes CAWKVAREVTGELFF. Supplemented by reference TRBV30 and TRBJ2-2, the full variable domain reads SQTIHQWPATLVQPVGSPLSLECTVEGTSNPNLYWYRQAAGRGLQLLFYSVGIGQISSEVPQNLSASRPQDRQFILSSKKLLLSDSGFYLCAWKVAREVTGELFFGEGSRLTVL.

The chain carries TRBV4-2 and TRBJ2-2; 8 bases are a match to TRBD1. The CDR3 consists of 15 residues. V lost 4 bases and J lost 7; bases outside the gene matches: 8. Germline V gives CDR1 LGHNA, CDR2 YNFKEQ. CDR3 protein: CASSPRWTGNGELFF. Here the CDR3 DNA reads TGTGCCAGCAGCCCCCGTTGGACAGGGAACGGGGAGCTGTTTTTT.

The chain couples TRBV5-1 to TRBJ1-6, with 7 bases lining up with TRBD1. The CDR3 covers 16 residues. Germline trimming cut 4 bases from V and 7 bases from J; bases unmatched to any gene: 11. CDR1 is SGHRS and CDR2 is YFSETQ in the germline V gene. The CDR3 spells CASSITQTGLNSPLHF. The CDR3 DNA sequence: TGCGCCAGCAGCATCACCCAGACAGGGCTCAATTCACCCCTCCACTTT.

This clone was observed a handful of times. The chain has TRBV9 and TRBJ2-1; a possible D gene is TRBD1 (5 bases). CDR1 is SGDLS, CDR2 YYNGEE, per germline. With 4 bases removed from V and 2 bases from J, the gap between germline ends came to 10 bases. The CDR3 has 14 residues. CDR3 bases: TGTGCCAGCAGCTTGACAGAACCCTACAATGAGCAGTTCTTC. Protein sequence: CASSLTEPYNEQFF.

This chain connects TRBV19 to TRBJ1-5; 8 bases are shared with TRBD1. The CDR3 is 16 amino acids. The germline V gene encodes CDR1 LNHDA and CDR2 SQIVND (reference sequence). Germline trimming cut 5 bases from V and 0 bases from J; bases unmatched to any gene: 6. CDR3 residues: CASSADRAYSNQPQHF. CDR3 DNA sequence: TGTGCCAGTAGTGCGGACAGGGCATATAGCAATCAGCCCCAGCATTTT. The variable domain in full, completed from reference TRBV19 and TRBJ1-5, reads DGGITQSPKYLFRKEGQNVTLSCEQNLNHDAMYWYRQDPGQGLRLIYYSQIVNDFQKGDIAEGYSVSREKKESFPLTVTSAQKNPTAFYLCASSADRAYSNQPQHFGDGTRLSIL.

This chain connects TRBV7-8 to TRBJ2-5, with 10 positions matching TRBD2. Losses at the gene ends were 4 bases for V and 2 bases for J; bases not matched to a gene: 7. The CDR3 extends over 16 amino acids. CDR1 is SGHVS and CDR2 is FQNEAQ in the germline V gene. CDR3 protein: CASSYHRGLAQETQYF. In nucleotides, the CDR3 is TGTGCCAGCAGCTATCACCGGGGACTAGCGCAAGAGACCCAGTACTTC.

This chain joins TRBV27 and TRBJ1-3; D uncertain. Germline V gives CDR1 MNHEY, CDR2 SMNVEV (reference sequence). This CDR3 comprises 15 residues. V lost 3 bases to trimming and J lost 0 bases, with 9 bases between them. CDR3 sequence (DNA): TGTGCCAGCAGTTTTACGCTGAGCTCTGGAAACACCATATATTTT. Protein sequence: CASSFTLSSGNTIYF.

The rearrangement joins TRBV7-8 to TRBJ2-3; maybe TRBD1 (6 bases). Germline V gene lookup returns CDR1 SGHVS and CDR2 FQNEAQ. CDR3 size: 16 residues. V lost 1 base to trimming and J lost 1 base, with 12 bases between them. CDR3 loop: CASSLEPTGGTDTQYF. The CDR3 region has the DNA TGTGCCAGCAGCTTAGAACCGACAGGCGGCACAGATACGCAGTATTTT.

The gene calls are TRBV15 and TRBJ1-2; the D gene is possibly TRBD1 (5 bases). Looked up from germline, CDR1 is LNHNV and CDR2 is YYDKDF (reference sequence). V lost 0 bases and J 0 bases, leaving 8 bases between the germline ends. This CDR3 spans 15 amino acids. For the CDR3, the DNA is TGTGCCACCAGCAGAGACCCGACAGCTAACTATGGCTACACCTTC. Protein sequence: CATSRDPTANYGYTF.

The chain couples TRBV7-8 to TRBJ1-2; maybe TRBD1 (6 bases). Trimming removed 6 bases at V and 5 bases at J, with 19 bases between. The CDR3 loop spans 15 amino acids. Germline CDR1 and CDR2: SGHVS and FQNEAQ. The CDR3 protein is CASRPPGGEFYGYTF. The CDR3 DNA sequence: TGTGCCAGCAGGCCACCTGGGGGCGAATTTTATGGCTACACCTTC.

This chain links TRBV9 with TRBJ1-5; unclear D gene. V was pared by 0 bases and J by 5 bases, with 12 bases between. This CDR3 region has 15 residues. Germline-derived CDR1 and CDR2 are SGDLS and YYNGEE. The CDR3 DNA reads TGTGCCAGCAGCGTAGATTCCGGGGTGGATCAGCCCCAGCATTTT. It yields the protein CASSVDSGVDQPQHF.

The rearrangement uses TRBV19 and TRBJ2-3, with 10 bases aligning to TRBD2. The CDR3 has 18 amino acids. V dropped 6 bases and J dropped 2; count of bases not matched to a gene: 14. Germline loops: CDR1 LNHDA, CDR2 SQIVND (reference sequence). The CDR3 DNA follows: TGTGCCAGTAGCGCCCCCAGAAGCGGGGGGGGATACACAGATACGCAGTATTTT. This sequence encodes CASSAPRSGGGYTDTQYF.

The rearrangement uses TRBV7-6 and TRBJ1-2, with D possibly matching TRBD1 (6 bases). V dropped 2 bases and J dropped 8 bases, with 9 bases sitting between them. This CDR3 has 12 amino acids. Germline CDR1 SGHVS, CDR2 FNYEAQ. The CDR3 here is CASSLQGSGYTF. The CDR3 DNA sequence: TGTGCCAGCAGCTTACAGGGGAGCGGCTACACCTTC.

The chain couples TRBV6-1 to TRBJ1-1; D is unresolved. In germline, CDR1 is MNHNS, CDR2 SASEGT. The CDR3 is 15 residues long. V shed 2 bases and J shed 0 bases, with 10 bases lying between them. The DNA for the CDR3 is TGTGCCAGCAGTGAATCGTGGAGACTGAACACTGAAGCTTTCTTT. This translates into CASSESWRLNTEAFF.

For the CDR3, the DNA is TGTGCCAGCAGTGTACGGGTCCCCTCTGGAAACACCATATATTTT. Translation gives CASSVRVPSGNTIYF. This chain uses TRBV6-5 with TRBJ1-3, with D hard to call. CDR1 is MNHEY, CDR2 SVGAGI, per germline. The CDR3 is 15 residues long. V lost 5 bases and J 0 bases, leaving 11 bases between the germline ends.

The gene calls are TRBV28 and TRBJ1-2; TRBD1 might be the D (5 bases). The CDR3 is 12 residues long. V gave up 4 bases and J gave up 2 bases, with 5 bases separating them. The germline V gene encodes CDR1 MDHEN and CDR2 SYDVKM. The CDR3 spells CASSSGNYGYTF. CDR3 nucleotide sequence: TGTGCCAGCAGTTCAGGGAACTATGGCTACACCTTC.

The CDR3 DNA is TGTGCCAGCAGTGCAACGGGTTCACCCCTCCACTTT. It yields the protein CASSATGSPLHF. The chain couples TRBV6-1 to TRBJ1-6; no reliable D call. With 4 bases removed from V and 9 bases from J, the gap between germline ends came to 7 bases. The CDR3 is 12 residues long. Germline loops: CDR1 MNHNS, CDR2 SASEGT.